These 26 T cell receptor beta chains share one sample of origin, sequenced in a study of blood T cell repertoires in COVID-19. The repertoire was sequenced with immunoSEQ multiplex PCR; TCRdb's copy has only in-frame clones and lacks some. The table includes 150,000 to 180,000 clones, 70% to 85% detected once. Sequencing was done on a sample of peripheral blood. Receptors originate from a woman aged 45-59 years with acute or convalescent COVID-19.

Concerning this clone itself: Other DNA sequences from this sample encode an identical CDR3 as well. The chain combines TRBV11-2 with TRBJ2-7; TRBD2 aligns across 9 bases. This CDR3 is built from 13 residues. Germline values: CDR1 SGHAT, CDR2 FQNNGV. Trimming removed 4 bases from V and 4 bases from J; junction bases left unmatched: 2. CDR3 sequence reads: CASSYGLAYEQYF. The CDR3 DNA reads TGTGCCAGCAGCTACGGACTAGCGTACGAGCAGTACTTC.

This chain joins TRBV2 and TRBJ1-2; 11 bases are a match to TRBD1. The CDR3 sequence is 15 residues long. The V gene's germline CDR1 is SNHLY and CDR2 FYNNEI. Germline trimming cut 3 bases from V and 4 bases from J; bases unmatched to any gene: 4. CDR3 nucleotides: TGTGCCAGCAGTGAGGACAGGGGGCATAGCTATGGCTACACCTTC. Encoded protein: CASSEDRGHSYGYTF.

The CDR3 region has the DNA TGCAGTGCTAGTAGCTTCGGGACTAAGGGCCAAGAGACCCAGTACTTC. It encodes CSASSFGTKGQETQYF. The chain uses TRBV20-1 and TRBJ2-5; 7 nucleotides align to TRBD2. V lost 3 bases and J lost 1; bases outside the gene matches: 11. CDR1 and CDR2 from the germline V gene are DFQATT and SNEGSKA (reference sequence). The CDR3 is made up of 16 amino acids.

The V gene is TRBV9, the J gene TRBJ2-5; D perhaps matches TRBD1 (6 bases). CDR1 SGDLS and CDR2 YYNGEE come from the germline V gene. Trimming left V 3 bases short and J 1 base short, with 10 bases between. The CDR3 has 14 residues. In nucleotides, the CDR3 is TGTGCCAGCAGCGCTCAGGGGCTCCAAGAGACCCAGTACTTC. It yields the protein CASSAQGLQETQYF.

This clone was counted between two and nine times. The CDR3 here is CAITRTGMNTEAFF. CDR3 coding DNA: TGTGCCATCACCAGAACAGGGATGAACACTGAAGCTTTCTTT. This chain connects TRBV10-3 to TRBJ1-1, with a possible D match to TRBD1 (6 bases). CDR1 and CDR2 (germline): ENHRY, SYGVKD. Between the trimmed V and J ends, which lost 7 bases and 0 bases, there was a span of 12 bases. The CDR3 has 14 amino acids.

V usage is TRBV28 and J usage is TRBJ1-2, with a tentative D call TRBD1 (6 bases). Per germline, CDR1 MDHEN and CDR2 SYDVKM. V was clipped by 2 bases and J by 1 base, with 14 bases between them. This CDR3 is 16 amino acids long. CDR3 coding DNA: TGTGCCAGCAGTTTACCACAGGGAACTCATAACTATGGCTACACCTTC. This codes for CASSLPQGTHNYGYTF.

Here the CDR3 reads CASSPRRGETQYF. CDR3 DNA: TGTGCCAGCAGCCCTCGCAGGGGAGAGACCCAGTACTTC. V and J are TRBV6-2 or TRBV6-3 and TRBJ2-5; D possibly corresponds to TRBD1 (6 bases). CDR1 MNHEY and CDR2 SVGEGT come from the germline V gene. V lost 6 bases, J lost 4 bases, and 12 bases lay in between. The CDR3 totals 13 residues.

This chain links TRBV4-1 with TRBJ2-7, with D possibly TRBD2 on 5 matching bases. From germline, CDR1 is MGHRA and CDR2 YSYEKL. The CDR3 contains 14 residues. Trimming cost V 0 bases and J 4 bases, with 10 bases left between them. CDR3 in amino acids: CASSQDRLAYEQYF. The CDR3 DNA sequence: TGCGCCAGCAGCCAAGATCGGCTAGCTTACGAGCAGTACTTC.

CDR3: CASSLQGATNEKLFF. DNA of the CDR3: TGTGCCAGCAGCTTACAGGGGGCGACTAATGAAAAACTGTTTTTT. The rearrangement uses TRBV11-1 and TRBJ1-4; 8 bases agree with TRBD1. With V trimmed by 2 bases and J by 2 bases, 1 base remained unmatched. The CDR3 totals 15 residues. The germline V gene encodes CDR1 SGHAT and CDR2 FQDESV (reference sequence).

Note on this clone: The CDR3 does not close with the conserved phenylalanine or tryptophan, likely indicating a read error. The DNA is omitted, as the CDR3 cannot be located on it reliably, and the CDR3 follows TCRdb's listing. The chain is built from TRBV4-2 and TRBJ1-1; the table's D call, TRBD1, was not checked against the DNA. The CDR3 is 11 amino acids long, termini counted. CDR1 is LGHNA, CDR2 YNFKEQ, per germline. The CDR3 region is CASNRGTGEMG.

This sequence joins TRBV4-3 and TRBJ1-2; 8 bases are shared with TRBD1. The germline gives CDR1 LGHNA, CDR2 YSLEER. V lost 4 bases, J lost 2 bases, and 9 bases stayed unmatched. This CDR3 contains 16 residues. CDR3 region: CASSRQTGTGNYGYTF. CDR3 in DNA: TGCGCCAGCAGCCGACAAACCGGGACAGGCAACTATGGCTACACCTTC.

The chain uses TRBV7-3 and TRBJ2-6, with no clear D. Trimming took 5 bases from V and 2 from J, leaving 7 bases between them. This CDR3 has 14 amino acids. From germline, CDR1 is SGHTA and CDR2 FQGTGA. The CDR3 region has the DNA TGTGCCAGCAGCCTGGCAACTGGGGCCAACGTCCTGACTTTC. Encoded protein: CASSLATGANVLTF.

CDR3: CASSSLGQGKGLGTQYF. The CDR3 DNA is TGTGCCAGCAGTTCTCTAGGACAGGGGAAGGGATTAGGGACCCAGTACTTC. The rearrangement joins TRBV27 to TRBJ2-5; TRBD1 aligns across 9 bases. The CDR3 has 17 residues. The germline V gene has CDR1 MNHEY and CDR2 SMNVEV (reference sequence). J gave up 7 bases and V 4 bases, and 16 bases lay outside the gene matches.

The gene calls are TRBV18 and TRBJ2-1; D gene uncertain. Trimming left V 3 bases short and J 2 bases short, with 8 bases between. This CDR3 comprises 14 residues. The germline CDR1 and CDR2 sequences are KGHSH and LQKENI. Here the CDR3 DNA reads TGTGCCAGCTCACCGGAGTACACCTACAATGAGCAGTTCTTC. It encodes CASSPEYTYNEQFF.

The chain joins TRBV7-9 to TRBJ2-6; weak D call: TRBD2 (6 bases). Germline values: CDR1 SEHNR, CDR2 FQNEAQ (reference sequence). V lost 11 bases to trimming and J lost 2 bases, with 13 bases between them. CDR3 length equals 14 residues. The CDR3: CARDGRTGANVLTF. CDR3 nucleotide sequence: TGTGCCCGAGACGGGAGAACTGGGGCCAACGTCCTGACTTTC.

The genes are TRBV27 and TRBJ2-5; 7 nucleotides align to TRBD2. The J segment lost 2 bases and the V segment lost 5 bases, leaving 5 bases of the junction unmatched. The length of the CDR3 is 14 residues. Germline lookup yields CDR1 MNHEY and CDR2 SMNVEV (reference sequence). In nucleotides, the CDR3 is TGTGCCAGCAGTGTCACTAGCGCGCAAGAGACCCAGTACTTC. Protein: CASSVTSAQETQYF.

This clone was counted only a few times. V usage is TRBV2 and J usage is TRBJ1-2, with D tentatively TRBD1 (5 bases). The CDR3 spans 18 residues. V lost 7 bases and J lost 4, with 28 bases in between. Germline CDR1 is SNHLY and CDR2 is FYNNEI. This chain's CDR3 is CASKKARDAYRKLYGYTF. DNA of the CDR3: TGTGCCAGCAAAAAGGCGCGGGACGCCTACAGGAAACTCTATGGCTACACCTTC.

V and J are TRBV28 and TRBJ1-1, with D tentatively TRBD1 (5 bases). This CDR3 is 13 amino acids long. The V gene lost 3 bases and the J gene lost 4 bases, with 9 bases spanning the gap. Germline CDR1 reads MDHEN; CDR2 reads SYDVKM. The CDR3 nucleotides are TGTGCCAGCAGTTTGGACGGGGGCACTGAAGCTTTCTTT. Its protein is CASSLDGGTEAFF.

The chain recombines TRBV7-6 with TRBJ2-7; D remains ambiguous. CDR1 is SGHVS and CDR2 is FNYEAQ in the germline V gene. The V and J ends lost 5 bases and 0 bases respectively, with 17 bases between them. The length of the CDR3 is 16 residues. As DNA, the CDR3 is TGTGCCAGCAGCCCTACGACTCGTCAGACCTCCTACGAGCAGTACTTC. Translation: CASSPTTRQTSYEQYF. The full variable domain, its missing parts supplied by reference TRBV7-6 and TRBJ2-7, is GAGVSQSPRYKVTKRGQDVALRCDPISGHVSLYWYRQALGQGPEFLTYFNYEAQQDKSGLPNDRFSAERPEGSISTLTIQRTEQRDSAMYRCASSPTTRQTSYEQYFGPGTRLTVT.

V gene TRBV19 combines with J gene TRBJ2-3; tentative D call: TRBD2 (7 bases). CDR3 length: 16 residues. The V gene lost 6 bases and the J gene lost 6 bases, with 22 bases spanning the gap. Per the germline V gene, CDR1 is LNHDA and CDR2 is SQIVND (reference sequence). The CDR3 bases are TGTGCCAGTAGGGTCCGTGTCGGGGGGCCCATTGATACGCAGTATTTT. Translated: CASRVRVGGPIDTQYF.

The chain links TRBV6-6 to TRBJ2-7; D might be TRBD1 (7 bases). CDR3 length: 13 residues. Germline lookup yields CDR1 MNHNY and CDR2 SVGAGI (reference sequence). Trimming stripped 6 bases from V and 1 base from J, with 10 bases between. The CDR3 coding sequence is TGTGCCAGCAGGCAGGGGGGTTCCTACGAGCAGTACTTC. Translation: CASRQGGSYEQYF.

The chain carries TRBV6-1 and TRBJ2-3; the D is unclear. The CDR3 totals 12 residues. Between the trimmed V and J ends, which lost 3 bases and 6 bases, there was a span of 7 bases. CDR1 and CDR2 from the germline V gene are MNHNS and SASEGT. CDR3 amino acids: CASSDVPDTQYF. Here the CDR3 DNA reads TGTGCCAGCAGTGACGTCCCGGATACGCAGTATTTT.

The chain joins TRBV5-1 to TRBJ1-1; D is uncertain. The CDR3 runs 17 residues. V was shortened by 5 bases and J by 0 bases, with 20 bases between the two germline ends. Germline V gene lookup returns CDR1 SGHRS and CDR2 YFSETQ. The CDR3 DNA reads TGCGCCAGCAGTATGGGCAGGAACTGGGCTCTGAACACTGAAGCTTTCTTT. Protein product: CASSMGRNWALNTEAFF. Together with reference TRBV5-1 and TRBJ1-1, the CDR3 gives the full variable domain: KAGVTQTPRYLIKTRGQQVTLSCSPISGHRSVSWYQQTPGQGLQFLFEYFSETQRNKGNFPGRFSGRQFSNSRSEMNVSTLELGDSALYLCASSMGRNWALNTEAFFGQGTRLTVV.

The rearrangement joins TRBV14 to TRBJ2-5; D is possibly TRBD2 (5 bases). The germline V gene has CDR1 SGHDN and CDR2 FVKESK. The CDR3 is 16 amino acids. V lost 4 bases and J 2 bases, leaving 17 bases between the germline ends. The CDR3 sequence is CASSPLTSKGQETQYF. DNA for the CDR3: TGTGCCAGCAGCCCTCTAACTAGTAAGGGACAAGAGACCCAGTACTTC.

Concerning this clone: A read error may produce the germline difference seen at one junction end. CDR3 loop: CASSLDYTGGGIF. The CDR3 DNA reads as TGTGCCAGCAGCTTGGACTATACAGGGGGGGGAATTTTT. The gene calls are TRBV5-4 and TRBJ1-1, with 8 bases that match TRBD1. The CDR3 is 13 amino acids. Germline assignment: CDR1 SGHNT and CDR2 YYREEE (reference sequence).

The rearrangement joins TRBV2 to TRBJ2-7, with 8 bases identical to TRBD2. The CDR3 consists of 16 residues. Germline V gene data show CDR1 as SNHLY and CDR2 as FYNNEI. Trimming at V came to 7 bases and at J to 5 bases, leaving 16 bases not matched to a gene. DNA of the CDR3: TGTGCCAGCAACAGGGCTCCAGGACGGGGGGGCGACGAGCAGTACTTC. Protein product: CASNRAPGRGGDEQYF. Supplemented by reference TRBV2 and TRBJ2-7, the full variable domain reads EPEVTQTPSHQVTQMGQEVILRCVPISNHLYFYWYRQILGQKVEFLVSFYNNEISEKSEIFDDQFSVERPDGSNFTLKIRSTKLEDSAMYFCASNRAPGRGGDEQYFGPGTRLTVT.